Reported below is one T cell receptor beta chain. This clone was seen more than once but under ten times. Its cognate antigen has yet to be identified. Base qualities were left out, and no much larger clone turns up one base away. This specimen belongs to a study of blood T cell repertoires in COVID-19 (TCRdb year 2020). Some background on the complete study: Samples from collaborators originated in the United States, Italy and Spain and spanned both the acute and convalescent phases of COVID-19. The material from the prospective study consisted of cDNA or gDNA derived from T cells, B-cell-depleted T cells, or PBMCs. Deeply sampled blood TCRbeta repertoires from subjects exposed to, actively infected with, or recovered from COVID-19 were included in the dataset. The repertoires were made available in a free public database intended to serve as a resource for research on the immune response to SARS-CoV-2. The samples were drawn from two sources: the first 160 participants of the ongoing ImmuneRACE study, and over 950 subjects contributed by 6 global collaborators. The sample metadata nearly always contained a de-identified subject ID, COVID-19 status, age in years and sex. HLA class I and class II types, where available, came from metadata supplied by the sample provider rather than from assay-based typing. General conclusions and limits of the study: Clinical and demographic metadata were provided uncurated, with the amount varying by source and participant.

TCRbeta CDR3 regions were amplified from genomic DNA by means of the immunoSEQ Assay, a bias-controlled multiplex PCR. Per the authors' processing: Within the assay, amplification of reference gene primers was used to estimate how many nucleated cells each sample contained. To quantify the absolute abundance of each unique TCRbeta CDR3 rearrangement, sequence reads were collapsed and filtered. Productive Simpson clonality was computed per sample as the square root of Simpson's diversity index over productive rearrangements. Not all clones reach the TCRdb copy of this immuneACCESS table, which keeps in-frame sequences only. Checked studies attribute under half of the gap to unresolved V genes and leave the rest unexplained. Clone size and V and J calls were adopted from that table, with D and trimming inferred from the DNA. The sample contains approximately 50,000 clones, more than 70% of them found a single time. 14% to 15% of the sample lies in the top ten.

Collaborating institutions collected whole blood in K2EDTA tubes following their own protocols. For TCRbeta analysis, collaborators shipped samples in one of three forms: frozen whole blood, isolated PBMCs, or DNA extracted from either of those sample types. The CDR3 contains 15 residues, cysteine and phenylalanine counted. Only the CDR3 region is kept as DNA, spanning 45 bases read in frame from base 1. From the germline V gene, CDR1 is SGHRS and CDR2 is YFSETQ. Compared with germline, V lacks 4 bases and J lacks 3 bases; bases without a gene match: 8. Recombination connected TRBV5-1 to TRBJ2-7, with 9 bases matching TRBD1. The sequenced sample consisted of peripheral blood. The TCR sequence derives from a human donor in a cohort sampled during active COVID-19. The CDR3 in this case is CASSPAGTGIYEQYF. At the DNA level, the sequence is TGCGCCAGCAGCCCGGCCGGGACAGGGATCTACGAGCAGTACTTC.